This TCR delta chain is drawn from a study of γδ T cells in repeated Plasmodium falciparum infection. Vgamma9/Vdelta2+ and Vdelta2-negative gammadelta T cells were flow-sorted from PBMC for bulk sequencing. TCRdb reran clone calling via CATT on the multiplex PCR reads. The sample has more than 45,000 delta-chain clones; over 1.5% are singletons. The CDR3 consists of 19 residues. Germline V lookup: CDR1 GEAIGNYY, CDR2 EKD. For this clone: TCRdb's entry gives the protein of a much larger clone, which mismatches this DNA's translation at residue 16, likely from a read error; the protein reported here is translated from the DNA.

This TCR came from a pool of human donors (malaria-infected and uninfected, not separated). The chain carries TRDV2 and TRDJ1; 13 bases match TRDD3. The J gene is absent in TCRdb and was assigned here via DNA matching to germline. The sequenced sample was gamma-delta T cells from blood. CDR3 sequence: CACDTLLGDTPRYTDELIF. CDR3 in DNA: TGTGCCTGTGACACCTTACTGGGGGATACGCCCCGATACACCGATGAACTCATCTTT.